The TCR beta chain described here comes from a study of cytomegalovirus exposure and HLA in healthy donors. PCR was performed using 60 Vbeta and 13 Jbeta primers. TCRdb's table, derived via immunoSEQ multiplex PCR, lists solely in-frame clones and lacks some. Of about 110,000 clones listed, more than 65% are singletons. Notes on the study in general: In vitro work confirmed that a few CMV-associated chains recognize CMV antigens.

Germline CDR1 reads LNHDA; CDR2 reads SQIVND (reference sequence). The trim removed 5 bases at V and 5 bases at J, leaving 10 bases unmatched. This CDR3 contains 15 residues. A word on this clone: As yet, its antigen is unknown.

The material sequenced was PBMCs. The rearrangement joins TRBV19 to TRBJ1-2; 8 bases agree with TRBD1. The receptor comes from a boy under 18 in good health and CMV-seronegative. Written as DNA, the CDR3 is TGTGCCAGTAGTCCTGGGACAGGACATGTATATGGCTACACCTTC. It yields the protein CASSPGTGHVYGYTF.